The present entry profiles one T cell receptor beta chain with its context. This CDR3 spans 14 amino acids. V lost 2 bases to trimming and J lost 0 bases, with 9 bases between them. The germline gives CDR1 SGHRS, CDR2 YFSETQ. The data belong to a study of blood T cell repertoires in COVID-19. In the study's own analysis: Estimated nucleated cell counts came from reference gene primer amplification. The method was immunoSEQ multiplex PCR; TCRdb's version includes in-frame clones alone and lacks a portion of them. The DNA gave D and trimming, while V, J and clone size come from that table. The sample carries 200,000 to 250,000 clones, less than 90% recorded once. Individuals aged 18 to 89 years were recruited from approximately 24 US areas.

The sequence came from a woman aged 40 to 50 who had recovered from COVID-19. The chain joins TRBV5-1 to TRBJ2-7; no firm D call. Sequenced: PBMCs or T cells enriched from blood (not recorded which). CDR3 residues: CASSFGTNSYEQYV. DNA for the CDR3: TGCGCCAGCAGCTTCGGCACTAACTCCTACGAGCAGTACGTC.